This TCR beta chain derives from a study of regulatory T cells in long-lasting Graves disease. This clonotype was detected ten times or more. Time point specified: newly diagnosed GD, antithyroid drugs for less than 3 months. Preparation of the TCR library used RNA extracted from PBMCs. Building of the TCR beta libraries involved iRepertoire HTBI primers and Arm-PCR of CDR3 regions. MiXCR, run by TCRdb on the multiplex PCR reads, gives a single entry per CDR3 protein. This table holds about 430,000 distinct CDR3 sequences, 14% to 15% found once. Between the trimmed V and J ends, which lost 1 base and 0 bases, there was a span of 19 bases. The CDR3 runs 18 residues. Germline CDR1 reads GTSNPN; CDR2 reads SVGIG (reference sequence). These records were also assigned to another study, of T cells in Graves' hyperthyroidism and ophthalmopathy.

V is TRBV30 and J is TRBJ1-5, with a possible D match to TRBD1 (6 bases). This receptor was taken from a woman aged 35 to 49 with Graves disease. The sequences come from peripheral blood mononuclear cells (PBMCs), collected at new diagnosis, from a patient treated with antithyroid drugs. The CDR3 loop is CAWSADRSQSYSNQPQHF. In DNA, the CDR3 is TGTGCCTGGAGTGCAGACAGGAGCCAATCTTATAGCAATCAGCCCCAGCATTTT.